The T cell receptor (beta chain) described here comes from a study of blood T cell repertoires in COVID-19. Study overall: Whether acute or convalescent, the COVID-19 samples came from the United States, Italy and Spain.

The CDR3 totals 14 residues. Germline values: CDR1 GTSNPN, CDR2 SVGIG (reference sequence). The ends lost 0 bases at V and 4 bases at J; junction bases unmatched: 2. Per the authors' pipeline: Amplified reference gene primers provided the basis for estimating nucleated cell counts. Clones were read by immunoSEQ multiplex PCR, and TCRdb kept only the in-frame ones, dropping some. V and J calls and clone size come straight from that table; D and trimming were deduced from the DNA. The table shows under 350,000 clones, with 85% to 90% occurring only once. The chain couples TRBV30 to TRBJ2-2, with 7 positions matching TRBD1. Sequences were obtained from peripheral blood. The TCR was taken from a man between 65 and 85 years old with acute or convalescent COVID-19. In DNA form, the CDR3 reads TGTGCCTGGAGTGTACAGGGGTTCACCGGGGAGCTGTTTTTT. As protein: CAWSVQGFTGELFF.